This TCR beta chain was obtained from a study of shared clonotypes between healthy human individuals. The CDR3 is 16 residues long. Trimming removed 2 bases from V and 5 bases from J, with 18 bases in between. Per the germline V gene, CDR1 is SGHAT and CDR2 is FQNNGV. The method was immunoSEQ multiplex PCR; TCRdb's version includes in-frame clones alone and lacks a portion of them. The sample consists of 2,500,000 or so clones, 85% to 95% of them appearing once. The material sequenced was naive CD4+ T cells from PBMCs. As for subset: CD45RA+ positively selected. The chain combines TRBV11-2 with TRBJ2-5; possible D gene TRBD1, 6 bases. This receptor was taken from a man between 18 and 35 years old in good health. Some clones in this sample may be carry-over from other donors' samples. CDR3 sequence: CASSLFSGARMETQYF. CDR3 DNA sequence: TGTGCCAGCAGCTTATTTTCAGGGGCTAGGATGGAGACCCAGTACTTC.